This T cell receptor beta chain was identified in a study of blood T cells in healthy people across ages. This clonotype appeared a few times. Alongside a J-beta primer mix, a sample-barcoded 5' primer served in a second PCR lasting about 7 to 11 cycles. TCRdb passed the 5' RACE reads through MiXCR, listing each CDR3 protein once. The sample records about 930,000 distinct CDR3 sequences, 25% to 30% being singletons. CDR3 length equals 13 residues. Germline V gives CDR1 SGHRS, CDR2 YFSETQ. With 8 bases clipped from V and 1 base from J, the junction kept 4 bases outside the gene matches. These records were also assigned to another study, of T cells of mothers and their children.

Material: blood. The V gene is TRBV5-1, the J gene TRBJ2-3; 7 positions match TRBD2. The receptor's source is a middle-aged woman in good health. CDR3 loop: CASRAGGTDTQYF. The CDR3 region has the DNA TGCGCCAGTAGGGCGGGGGGCACAGATACGCAGTATTTT.